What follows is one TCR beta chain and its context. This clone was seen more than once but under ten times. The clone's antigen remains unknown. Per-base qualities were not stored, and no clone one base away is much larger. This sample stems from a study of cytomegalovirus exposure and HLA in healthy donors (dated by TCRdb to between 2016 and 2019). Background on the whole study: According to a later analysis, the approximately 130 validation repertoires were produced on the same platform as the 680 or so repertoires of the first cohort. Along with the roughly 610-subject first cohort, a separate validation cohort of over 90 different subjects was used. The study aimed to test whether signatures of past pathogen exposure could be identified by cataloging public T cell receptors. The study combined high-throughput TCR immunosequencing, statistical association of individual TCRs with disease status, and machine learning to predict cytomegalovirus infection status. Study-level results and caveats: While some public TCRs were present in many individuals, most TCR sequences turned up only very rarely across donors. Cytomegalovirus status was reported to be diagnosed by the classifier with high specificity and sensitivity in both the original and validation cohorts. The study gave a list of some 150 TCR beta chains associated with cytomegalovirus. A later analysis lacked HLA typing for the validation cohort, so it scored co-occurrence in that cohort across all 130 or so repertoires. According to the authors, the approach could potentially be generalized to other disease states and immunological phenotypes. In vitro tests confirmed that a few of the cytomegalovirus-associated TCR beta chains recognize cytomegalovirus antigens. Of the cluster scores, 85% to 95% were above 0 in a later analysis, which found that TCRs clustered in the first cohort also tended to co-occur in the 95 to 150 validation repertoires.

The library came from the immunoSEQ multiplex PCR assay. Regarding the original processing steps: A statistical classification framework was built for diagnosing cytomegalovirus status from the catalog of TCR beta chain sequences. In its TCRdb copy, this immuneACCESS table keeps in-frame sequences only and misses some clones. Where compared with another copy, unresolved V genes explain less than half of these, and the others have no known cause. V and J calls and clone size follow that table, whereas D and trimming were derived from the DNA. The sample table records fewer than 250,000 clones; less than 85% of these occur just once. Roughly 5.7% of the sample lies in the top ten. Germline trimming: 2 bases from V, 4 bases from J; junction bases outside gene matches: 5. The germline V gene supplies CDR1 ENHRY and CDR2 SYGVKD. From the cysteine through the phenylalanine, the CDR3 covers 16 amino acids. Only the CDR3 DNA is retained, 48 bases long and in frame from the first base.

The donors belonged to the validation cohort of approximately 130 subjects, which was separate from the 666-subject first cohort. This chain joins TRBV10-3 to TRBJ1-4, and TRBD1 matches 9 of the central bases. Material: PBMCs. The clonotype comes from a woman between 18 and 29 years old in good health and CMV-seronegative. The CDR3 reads CAISEVQGAGNEKLFF. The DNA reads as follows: TGTGCCATCAGTGAGGTACAGGGGGCGGGTAATGAAAAACTGTTTTTT.